Listed below are T cell receptor beta chains from one sample, sequenced in a study of regulatory T cells in long-lasting Graves disease. TCRdb ran MiXCR on the multiplex PCR reads and lists one entry per CDR3 protein. There are a few hundred thousand distinct CDR3 sequences in the sample; roughly 12% occur only once, and approximately 17% lies in the top ten. The same specimen was also included in a second study, on T cells in Graves' hyperthyroidism and ophthalmopathy.

The source material was peripheral blood mononuclear cells (PBMCs), sampled at new diagnosis, from a patient treated with antithyroid drugs. The receptor set was obtained from a woman under 30 with Graves disease. Each CDR3 is given with its conserved first and last residue. The D gene is left open where the match is weak. Where a row states a size, it is once, few, many or the class of an expanded clone; other rows omit it.

D: .; J: TRBJ1-2; size: .; V: TRBV4-2; DNA: TGTGCCAGCAGCCAAGTGGGGGATTTTAGGGGCTACACCTTC; CDR3: CASSQVGDFRGYTF
D: .; J: TRBJ2-5; size: many; V: TRBV7-8; DNA: TGTGCCAGCATGATTTTGGACAACCAAGAGACCCAGTACTTC; CDR3: CASMILDNQETQYF
D: .; J: TRBJ2-5; size: .; V: TRBV29-1; DNA: TGCAGCGAGAAGAGGGAGTGGCAGGAGACCCAGTACTTC; CDR3: CSEKREWQETQYF
D: .; J: TRBJ1-6; size: many; V: TRBV18; DNA: TGTGCCAGCTCACCATCAGGGAACTCCTATAATTCACCCCTCCACTTT; CDR3: CASSPSGNSYNSPLHF
D: TRBD1; J: TRBJ1-2; size: few; V: TRBV4-3; DNA: TGCGCCAGCAGCTGGGATGGGACAGCAGAGAACTATGGCTACACCTTC; CDR3: CASSWDGTAENYGYTF
D: .; J: TRBJ1-2; size: few; V: TRBV28; DNA: TGTACCACCCAAAGGGGAGGGCTTGGTGGCTACACCTTC; CDR3: CTTQRGGLGGYTF
D: .; J: TRBJ1-2; size: many; V: TRBV2; DNA: TGTGCCAGCAGTGGCCCGTATGGCTACACCTTC; CDR3: CASSGPYGYTF
D: .; J: TRBJ2-1; size: few; V: TRBV27; DNA: TGTGCCAGCAGTTCAACCCGGGACACCTCTAACAATGAGCAGTTCTTC; CDR3: CASSSTRDTSNNEQFF
D: .; J: TRBJ1-1; size: many; V: TRBV6-1; DNA: TGTGCCAGCAGAGACAGTATGAACACTGAAGCTTTCTTT; CDR3: CASRDSMNTEAFF
D: .; J: TRBJ1-4; size: few; V: TRBV20-1; DNA: TGCAGTGCTAGTGCCCCCGGGGTCGATGAAAAACTGTTTTTT; CDR3: CSASAPGVDEKLFF